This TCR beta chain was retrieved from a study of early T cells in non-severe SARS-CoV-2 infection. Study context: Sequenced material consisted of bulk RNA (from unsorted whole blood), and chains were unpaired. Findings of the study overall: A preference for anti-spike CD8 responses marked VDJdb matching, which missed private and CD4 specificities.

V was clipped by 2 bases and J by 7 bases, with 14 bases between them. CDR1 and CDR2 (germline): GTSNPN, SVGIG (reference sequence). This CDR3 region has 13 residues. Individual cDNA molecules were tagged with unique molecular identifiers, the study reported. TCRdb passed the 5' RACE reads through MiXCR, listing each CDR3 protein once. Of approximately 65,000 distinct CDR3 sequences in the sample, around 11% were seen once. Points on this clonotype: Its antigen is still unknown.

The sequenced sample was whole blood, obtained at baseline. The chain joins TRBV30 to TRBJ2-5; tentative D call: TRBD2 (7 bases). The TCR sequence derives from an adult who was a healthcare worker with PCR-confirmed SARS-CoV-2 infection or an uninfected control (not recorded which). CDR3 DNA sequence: TGTGCCTGGAGTTCGGGGGGCCAGGGGACCCAGTACTTC. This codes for CAWSSGGQGTQYF.